This TCR beta chain was documented in a study of post-analysis software for immune sequencing data. V was cut by 7 bases and J by 5 bases, with 13 bases left in between. Germline CDR1 reads KGHDR; CDR2 reads SFDVKD. This CDR3 comprises 13 residues. General study findings and limits: Included in a set of about five TRBV segments more frequent in patients than controls were TRBV5-6, TRBV5-1 and TRBV20-1.

A remark on this clonotype: The target antigen is unknown.

Every TCR beta cDNA library bore unique molecular identifiers. TCRdb re-called the PCR reads through MiXCR, storing one row per CDR3 protein. Of under 900,000 distinct CDR3 sequences detected, 53% appear once; the ten largest clones hold approximately 4.2%. The sequence was collected from a girl under 18 with multiple sclerosis. The rearrangement links TRBV24-1 to TRBJ2-5; D possibly uses TRBD1 or TRBD2 (6 bases each). Sequencing was performed on blood. CDR3 sequence reads: CATRGGSGETQYF. In nucleotides, the CDR3 is TGTGCCACCAGAGGGGGGAGTGGCGAGACCCAGTACTTC.